These 21 T cell receptor beta chains were sequenced from one sample in a study of T-cell memory formation after mild COVID-19. MiXCR was run by TCRdb on the 5' RACE reads, yielding one entry per CDR3 protein. The top ten hold about 24% of the sample, which has tens of thousands of distinct CDR3 sequences, roughly 12% seen once. Source material: PBMCs or a T cell subset sorted from them (not recorded which). These receptors all stem from a man aged 18 to 30 who had mild COVID-19 (a few samples of this study predate the infection). Cell type and time point are not known.

The V and J genes are TRBV20-1 and TRBJ2-1; 8 nucleotides line up with TRBD2. Germline CDR1 is DFQATT and CDR2 is SNEGSKA (reference sequence). This CDR3 comprises 12 residues. V shed 3 bases, J shed 9 bases, and the junction held 4 bases outside the gene matches. In DNA form, the CDR3 reads TGCAGTGCTAGTAGGACTAGCCTTGAGCAGTTCTTC. The encoded protein is CSASRTSLEQFF.

This clonotype appeared many times. The chain joins TRBV4-3 to TRBJ2-1; 9 bases are a match to TRBD1. The CDR3 contains 15 residues. Trimming removed 3 bases from V and 9 bases from J; junction bases left unmatched: 9. The germline V gene has CDR1 LGHNA and CDR2 YSLEER. The DNA of the CDR3 is TGCGCCAGCAGCCACGGTGGACAGGGGACTGCTGAGCAGTTCTTC. Its protein product is CASSHGGQGTAEQFF.

The V call is TRBV20-1, the J call TRBJ2-3, with 7 bases identical to TRBD2. V was clipped by 6 bases and J by 2 bases; unmatched bases: 11. In germline, CDR1 is DFQATT, CDR2 SNEGSKA (reference sequence). CDR3 length equals 15 residues. The CDR3 nucleotides are TGCAGTGCCCGAAACCTAGCGGACCTCACAGATACGCAGTATTTT. Translated, it gives CSARNLADLTDTQYF.

This clonotype has a handful of counts. This chain links TRBV4-1 with TRBJ2-4, with 14 bases matching TRBD2. The CDR3 runs to 17 residues. The V gene's germline CDR1 is MGHRA and CDR2 YSYEKL. Trimming removed 0 bases from V and 6 bases from J; junction bases left unmatched: 4. CDR3 coding DNA: TGCGCCAGCAGCCAAGATCAGACTAGCGGGGGGGGAAACATTCAGTACTTC. This encodes CASSQDQTSGGGNIQYF.

This chain joins TRBV3-1 and TRBJ2-1, with D tentatively TRBD2 (5 bases). Trimming shortened V by 6 bases and J by 5 bases, and 11 bases separated the two germline ends. Germline V CDR1 and CDR2: LGHDT, YNNKEL (reference sequence). There are 13 residues in the CDR3. DNA of the CDR3: TGTGCCAGCAGTCGGACTGGAAACAATGAGCAGTTCTTC. Amino acids: CASSRTGNNEQFF.

The chain links TRBV7-6 to TRBJ2-5, with 7 bases matching TRBD1. The CDR3 contains 13 residues. The germline gives CDR1 SGHVS, CDR2 FNYEAQ. Germline trimming cut 5 bases from V and 7 bases from J; bases unmatched to any gene: 7. CDR3 in DNA: TGTGCCAGCAGCGGGACAGCCCAGGGGACCCAGTACTTC. This translates into CASSGTAQGTQYF. Variable domain in full (rest from reference TRBV7-6 and TRBJ2-5): GAGVSQSPRYKVTKRGQDVALRCDPISGHVSLYWYRQALGQGPEFLTYFNYEAQQDKSGLPNDRFSAERPEGSISTLTIQRTEQRDSAMYRCASSGTAQGTQYFGPGTRLLVL.

This clonotype is deemed medium-sized. This rearrangement joins TRBV29-1 to TRBJ2-6; D is ambiguous. V dropped 4 bases and J dropped 0 bases, with 16 bases sitting between them. The germline V gene has CDR1 SQVTM and CDR2 ANQGSEA. The CDR3 covers 17 residues. DNA of the CDR3: TGCAGCGTTGCTTTAGGAATGAAGGTCTCTGGGGCCAACGTCCTGACTTTC. Translating gives CSVALGMKVSGANVLTF. Supplemented by reference TRBV29-1 and TRBJ2-6, the full variable domain reads SAVISQKPSRDICQRGTSLTIQCQVDSQVTMMFWYRQQPGQSLTLIATANQGSEATYESGFVIDKFPISRPNLTFSTLTVSNMSPEDSSIYLCSVALGMKVSGANVLTFGAGSRLTVL.

The chain combines TRBV6-5 with TRBJ2-7; 7 nucleotides line up with TRBD1. Losses at the gene ends were 5 bases for V and 6 bases for J; bases not matched to a gene: 4. The CDR3 length is 12 residues. Germline values: CDR1 MNHEY, CDR2 SVGAGI. CDR3 coding DNA: TGTGCCAGCAGTAGGCCAGGGGGCGAGCAGTACGTC. Its translation: CASSRPGGEQYV.

The V gene is TRBV20-1, the J gene TRBJ1-1, with D uncertain. V was cut by 5 bases and J by 6 bases, with 10 bases left in between. Germline V CDR1 and CDR2: DFQATT, SNEGSKA (reference sequence). The CDR3 length is 11 residues. CDR3 in amino acids: CSAPRRAEAFF. In DNA form, the CDR3 reads TGCAGTGCTCCCAGGCGAGCTGAAGCTTTCTTT.

This clonotype was seen a handful of times. The rearrangement uses TRBV23-1 and TRBJ2-2, with D perhaps matching TRBD1 or TRBD2 (5 bases each). TRBV23-1 is classed as an ORF, of uncertain function. The CDR3 contains 18 residues. Trimming took 0 bases from V and 4 from J, leaving 18 bases between them. DNA for the CDR3: TGCGCCAGCAGTCAATCGTACGGGGCCACCTTGAGCACCGGGGAGCTGTTTTTT. Translated, it gives CASSQSYGATLSTGELFF.

In its sample, this clonotype is medium-sized. A read error may account for a junction end that differs from germline. For the CDR3, the DNA is TGTGCTAGCAGTCGGGGGGGTCAGTTTGATGAGCAGTTCTTC. Its translation is CASSRGGQFDEQFF. The rearrangement joins TRBV7-7 to TRBJ2-1; 8 bases agree with TRBD2. This CDR3 region has 14 residues. Germline V gives CDR1 SSHAT, CDR2 FNYEAQ (reference sequence).

The chain combines TRBV11-3 with TRBJ2-1; a weak D match, TRBD2 (5 bases). The CDR3 is 15 residues long. Trimming took off 5 bases at V and 1 base at J, with 12 bases between the two ends. Germline V gene lookup returns CDR1 SGHNT and CDR2 YENEEA. The CDR3 reads CASSLTLGSYNEQFF. CDR3 bases: TGTGCCAGCAGCCTAACACTAGGTTCCTACAATGAGCAGTTCTTC.

This clonotype was picked up many times. The V call is TRBV5-1, the J call TRBJ2-7, with D tentatively TRBD2 (6 bases). The CDR3 is made up of 15 amino acids. The germline V gene has CDR1 SGHRS and CDR2 YFSETQ. Trimming pared 0 bases from V and 6 bases from J, leaving 16 bases between. CDR3 nucleotides: TGCGCCAGCAGCTTGGGGGCAGGGAGGACCCTCGAGCAGTACTTC. It yields the protein CASSLGAGRTLEQYF.

This clonotype was found a few times. This chain links TRBV12-3 or TRBV12-4 with TRBJ1-1; D unresolved. The CDR3 totals 12 residues. V was cut by 6 bases and J by 6 bases, with 11 bases left in between. CDR3 coding DNA: TGTGCCAGCAGACAAGAGAGGGCTGAAGCTTTCTTT. It codes for CASRQERAEAFF.

This clonotype was seen ten or more times. The chain couples TRBV4-3 to TRBJ1-6, with D possibly being TRBD1 (6 bases). The germline CDR1 and CDR2 sequences are LGHNA and YSLEER. Trimming shortened V by 2 bases and J by 8 bases, and 16 bases separated the two germline ends. The length of the CDR3 is 16 residues. Here the CDR3 reads CASSQIQGPRDSPLHF. CDR3 sequence (DNA): TGCGCCAGCAGCCAAATTCAGGGGCCAAGGGATTCACCCCTCCACTTT.

This chain joins TRBV6-1 and TRBJ1-2; D is undetermined. The V gene lost 7 bases and the J gene lost 10 bases, with 10 bases spanning the gap. The length of the CDR3 is 10 residues. Germline V gene sequence: CDR1 MNHNS, CDR2 SASEGT. The CDR3 region has the DNA TGTGCCAGCAAACATGAACACTACACCTTC. This sequence encodes CASKHEHYTF.

This clonotype came up a few times. The V and J genes are TRBV20-1 and TRBJ1-4, with D maybe TRBD1 (6 bases). The CDR3 runs 14 residues. V lost 5 bases to trimming and J lost 4 bases, with 14 bases between them. The germline gives CDR1 DFQATT, CDR2 SNEGSKA (reference sequence). CDR3 sequence reads: CSASPGADNEKLFF. In DNA, the CDR3 is TGCAGTGCTTCTCCGGGGGCAGATAATGAAAAACTGTTTTTT.

The table lists this clonotype with a few counts. The chain combines TRBV2 with TRBJ2-7; D is unresolved. CDR1 is SNHLY and CDR2 is FYNNEI in the germline V gene. V lost 6 bases and J lost 2, with 8 bases in between. This CDR3 contains 12 residues. The CDR3 reads CASRAETYEQYF. The CDR3 DNA sequence: TGTGCCAGCAGGGCGGAAACCTACGAGCAGTACTTC.

This clonotype was counted only a few times. The chain links TRBV6-4 to TRBJ1-2; D uncertain. The length of the CDR3 is 16 residues. Germline V lookup: CDR1 MRHNA, CDR2 SNTAGT. V lost 0 bases and J lost 6, with 17 bases in between. The CDR3 sequence is CASSDSFPRGFDGYTF. The CDR3 DNA follows: TGTGCCAGCAGTGACTCGTTTCCCCGGGGATTTGATGGCTACACCTTC.

The table lists this clonotype with many counts. This chain joins TRBV5-1 and TRBJ2-3; perhaps D is TRBD1 or TRBD2 (6 bases each). The CDR3 consists of 15 residues. The germline V and J ends were trimmed by 4 bases and 0 bases, with 12 bases remaining between them. From germline, CDR1 is SGHRS and CDR2 YFSETQ. CDR3 coding DNA: TGCGCCAGCAGCCCGTGGGGGGCCAGCACAGATACGCAGTATTTT. It translates to CASSPWGASTDTQYF.

J is TRBJ2-3 and V is TRBV2; 12 bases are shared with TRBD2. CDR1 SNHLY and CDR2 FYNNEI come from the germline V gene. With V trimmed by 8 bases and J by 2 bases, 2 bases remained unmatched. The CDR3 loop spans 14 amino acids. DNA for the CDR3: TGTGCCAGCCGACTAGCGGGGGTCACAGATACGCAGTATTTT. Translating gives CASRLAGVTDTQYF.